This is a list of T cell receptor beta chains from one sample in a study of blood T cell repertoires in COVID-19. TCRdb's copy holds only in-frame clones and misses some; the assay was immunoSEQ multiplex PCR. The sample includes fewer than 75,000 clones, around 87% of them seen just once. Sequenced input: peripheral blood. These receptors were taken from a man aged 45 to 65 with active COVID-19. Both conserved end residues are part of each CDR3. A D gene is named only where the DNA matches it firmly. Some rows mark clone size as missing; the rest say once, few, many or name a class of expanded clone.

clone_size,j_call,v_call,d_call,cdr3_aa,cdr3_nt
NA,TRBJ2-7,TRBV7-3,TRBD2,CASSLRGLAGASSYEQYF,TGTGCCAGCAGCTTACGGGGACTAGCGGGAGCGAGCTCCTACGAGCAGTACTTC
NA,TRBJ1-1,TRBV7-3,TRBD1,CASSITQGAMNTEAFF,TGTGCCAGCAGCATAACACAGGGGGCTATGAACACTGAAGCTTTCTTT
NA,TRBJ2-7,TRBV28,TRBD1,CASSLFRTTGQGVDEQYF,TGTGCCAGCAGTTTATTTAGGACAACGGGACAGGGAGTAGACGAGCAGTACTTC
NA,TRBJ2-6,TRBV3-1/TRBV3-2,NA,CASSQESHASSGANVLTF,TGTGCCAGCAGCCAAGAGTCGCACGCGAGCTCTGGGGCCAACGTCCTGACTTTC
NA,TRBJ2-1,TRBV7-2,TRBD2,CASSFRLAGGNEQFF,TGTGCCAGCAGCTTTAGACTAGCGGGGGGGAATGAGCAGTTCTTC
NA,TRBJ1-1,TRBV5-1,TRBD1,CASSRTGGNTEAFF,TGCGCCAGCAGCCGCACAGGGGGAAACACTGAAGCTTTCTTT
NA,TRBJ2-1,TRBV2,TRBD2,CASSEERGRAWIEQFF,TGTGCCAGCAGTGAGGAACGAGGGAGGGCCTGGATTGAGCAGTTCTTC
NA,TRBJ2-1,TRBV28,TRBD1,CASSYSGTGSIEQFF,TGTGCCAGCAGTTACTCCGGGACAGGGTCCATTGAGCAGTTCTTC
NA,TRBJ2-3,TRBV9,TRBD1,CASSVSGTGSGTQYF,TGTGCCAGCAGCGTTTCCGGGACAGGATCTGGTACGCAGTATTTT
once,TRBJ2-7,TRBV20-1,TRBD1,CSASSRQGSSYEQYF,TGCAGTGCTAGTTCACGACAGGGAAGCTCCTACGAGCAGTACTTC
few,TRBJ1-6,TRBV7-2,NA,CASSPSGGGSPLHF,TGTGCCAGCAGCCCCTCAGGCGGGGGTTCACCCCTCCACTTT
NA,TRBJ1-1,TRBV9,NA,CASSPRTVNTEAFF,TGTGCCAGCAGCCCTCGGACAGTGAACACTGAAGCTTTCTTT
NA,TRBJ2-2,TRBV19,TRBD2,CASTQRGLAGGPTGELFF,TGTGCCAGTACCCAAAGGGGACTAGCGGGAGGGCCGACCGGGGAGCTGTTTTTT
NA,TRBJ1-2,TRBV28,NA,CASSSTGVYGYTF,TGTGCCAGCAGTTCGACAGGAGTCTATGGCTACACCTTC
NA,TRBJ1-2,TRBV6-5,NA,CASRPPGLNYGYTF,TGTGCCAGCAGACCCCCGGGTCTTAACTATGGCTACACCTTC
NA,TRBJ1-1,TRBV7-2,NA,CASSLLQGNQAFF,TGTGCCAGCAGCTTACTTCAGGGGAATCAAGCTTTCTTT
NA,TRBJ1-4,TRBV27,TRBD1,CASSYRGLGNEKLFF,TGTGCCAGCAGTTACAGGGGGCTGGGTAATGAAAAACTGTTTTTT
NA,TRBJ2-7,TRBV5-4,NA,CASSSPERALYEQYF,TGTGCCAGCAGCAGCCCCGAGAGGGCCCTCTACGAGCAGTACTTC
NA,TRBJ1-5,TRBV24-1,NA,CATSDLQYNQPQHF,TGTGCCACCAGTGATTTACAATACAATCAGCCCCAGCATTTT
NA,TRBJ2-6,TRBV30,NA,CAWNRAGLSGANVLTF,TGTGCCTGGAATCGGGCGGGCCTCTCTGGGGCCAACGTCCTGACTTTC
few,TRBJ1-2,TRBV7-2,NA,CASSPSNENYGYTF,TGTGCCAGCAGCCCAAGCAACGAAAACTATGGCTACACCTTC
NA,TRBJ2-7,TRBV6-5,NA,CASSYTRRGSEQYF,TGTGCCAGCAGTTACACGCGTCGGGGTAGCGAGCAGTACTTC
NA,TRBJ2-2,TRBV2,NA,CASSEKAANTGELFF,TGTGCCAGCAGTGAAAAGGCGGCGAACACCGGGGAGCTGTTTTTT
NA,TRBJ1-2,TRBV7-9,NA,CASSFSGRLSYGYTF,TGTGCCAGCAGCTTCAGTGGGCGCTTGAGCTATGGCTACACCTTC
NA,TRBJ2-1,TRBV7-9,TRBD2,CASSQLAGGSYNEQFF,TGTGCCAGCAGCCAGCTAGCGGGAGGGTCCTACAATGAGCAGTTCTTC
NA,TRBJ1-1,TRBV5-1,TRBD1,CASSLGNRGDNTEAFF,TGCGCCAGCAGCTTGGGGAACAGGGGAGACAACACTGAAGCTTTCTTT
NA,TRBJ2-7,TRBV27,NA,CASSLRGISYEQYF,TGTGCCAGCAGTTTGCGGGGTATCTCCTACGAGCAGTACTTC
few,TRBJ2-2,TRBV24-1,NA,CATSAARRGRMHGELFF,TGTGCCACCAGTGCCGCACGTAGAGGGAGAATGCACGGGGAGCTGTTTTTT
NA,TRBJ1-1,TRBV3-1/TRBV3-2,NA,CASSQEMRAEAFF,TGTGCCAGCAGCCAAGAGATGAGGGCTGAAGCTTTCTTT
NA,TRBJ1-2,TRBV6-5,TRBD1,CASKDRGTNYGYTF,TGTGCCAGCAAGGACAGGGGTACTAACTATGGCTACACCTTC
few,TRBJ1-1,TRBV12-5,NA,CASGLVLAGGATEAFF,TGTGCTAGTGGTTTGGTACTCGCGGGGGGCGCAACTGAAGCTTTCTTT
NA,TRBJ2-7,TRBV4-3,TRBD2,CASSQEPGLAGEAATYEQYF,TGCGCCAGCAGCCAAGAGCCAGGACTAGCGGGTGAGGCCGCGACCTACGAGCAGTACTTC
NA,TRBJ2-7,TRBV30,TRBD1,CAWGAPGTGTREQYF,TGTGCCTGGGGCGCCCCCGGGACAGGGACGAGGGAGCAGTACTTC
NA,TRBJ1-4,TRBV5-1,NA,CASSEGPPNEKLFF,TGCGCCAGCAGCGAGGGCCCCCCTAATGAAAAACTGTTTTTT
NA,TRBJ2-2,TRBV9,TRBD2,CASSVDSGGGELFF,TGTGCCAGCAGCGTCGATAGCGGGGGCGGGGAGCTGTTTTTT
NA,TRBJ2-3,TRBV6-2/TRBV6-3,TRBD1,CASSPGQGALFDTQYF,TGTGCCAGCAGCCCCGGACAGGGGGCGTTATTTGATACGCAGTATTTT
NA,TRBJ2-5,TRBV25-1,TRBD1,CASRMGQGFHVQYF,TGTGCCAGCAGGATGGGACAGGGGTTTCATGTCCAGTACTTC
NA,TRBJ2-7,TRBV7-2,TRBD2,CASSSPPGTSGGADEQYF,TGTGCCAGCAGCTCCCCCCCCGGGACTAGCGGGGGGGCCGACGAGCAGTACTTC